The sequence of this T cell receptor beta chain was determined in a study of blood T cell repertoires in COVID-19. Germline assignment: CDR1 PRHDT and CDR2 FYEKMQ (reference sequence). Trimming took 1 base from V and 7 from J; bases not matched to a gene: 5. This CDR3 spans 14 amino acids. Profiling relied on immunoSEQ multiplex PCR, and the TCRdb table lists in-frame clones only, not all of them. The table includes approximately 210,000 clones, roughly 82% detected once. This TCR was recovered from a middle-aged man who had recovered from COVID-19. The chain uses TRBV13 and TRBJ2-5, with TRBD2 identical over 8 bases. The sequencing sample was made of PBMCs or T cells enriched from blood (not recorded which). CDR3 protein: CASSLAGRAGTQYF. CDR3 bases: TGTGCCAGCAGCTTAGCCGGGAGGGCCGGGACCCAGTACTTC.